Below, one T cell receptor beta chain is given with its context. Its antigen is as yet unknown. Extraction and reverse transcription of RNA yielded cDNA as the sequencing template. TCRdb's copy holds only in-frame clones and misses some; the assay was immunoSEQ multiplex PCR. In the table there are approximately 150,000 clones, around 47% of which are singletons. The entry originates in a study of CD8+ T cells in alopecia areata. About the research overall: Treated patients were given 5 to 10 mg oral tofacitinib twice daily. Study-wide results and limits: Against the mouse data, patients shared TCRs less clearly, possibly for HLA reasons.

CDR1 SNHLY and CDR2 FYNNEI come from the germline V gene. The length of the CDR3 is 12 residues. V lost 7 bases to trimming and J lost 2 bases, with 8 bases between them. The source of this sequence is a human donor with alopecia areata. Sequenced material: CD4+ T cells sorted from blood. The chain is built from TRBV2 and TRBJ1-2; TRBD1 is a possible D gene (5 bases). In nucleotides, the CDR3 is TGTGCCAGCACCCGGGACAACTATGGCTACACCTTC. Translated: CASTRDNYGYTF.